The 4 T cell receptor beta chains below were found in one sample sequenced in a study of glioma-infiltrating T cells after dendritic cell vaccination. Documented time point: after dendritic cell vaccination, including at tumor progression/relapse. Sequencing used immunoSEQ multiplex PCR; TCRdb keeps in-frame clones, though not all of them. The sample contains 55,000 to 75,000 clones, around 85% of which appear only once. The material was blood, obtained after dendritic cell vaccination. Receptors were obtained from a human donor with glioblastoma.

J is TRBJ1-1 and V is TRBV15, with D perhaps matching TRBD1 (5 bases). The CDR3 sequence is 14 residues long. V was clipped by 5 bases and J by 6 bases, with 16 bases between them. Germline V gene lookup returns CDR1 LNHNV and CDR2 YYDKDF (reference sequence). Here the CDR3 DNA reads TGTGCCACCAGCTCTCGCGGGGGGGGTGCTGAAGCTTTCTTT. It specifies CATSSRGGGAEAFF. Full variable domain (remainder filled in from reference TRBV15 and TRBJ1-1): DAMVIQNPRYQVTQFGKPVTLSCSQTLNHNVMYWYQQKSSQAPKLLFHYYDKDFNNEADTPDNFQSRRPNTSFCFLDIRSPGLGDTAMYLCATSSRGGGAEAFFGQGTRLTVV.

This chain uses TRBV21-1 with TRBJ2-4; the table's TRBD1 call for D was not verified on the DNA. TRBV21-1 counts as a pseudogene. CDR3 length: 14 residues. The CDR3 is CASSNRLAKNIQYF. Here the CDR3 DNA reads TGTGCCAGCAGCAACAGGCTAGCCAAAAACATTCAGTACTTC.

V usage is TRBV4-1 and J usage is TRBJ2-1; the match to TRBD1 covers 8 bases. The germline V gene has CDR1 MGHRA and CDR2 YSYEKL. This CDR3 contains 17 residues. V was clipped by 3 bases and J by 1 base; unmatched bases: 8. The CDR3, as DNA: TGCGCCAGCAGCCATGTTGGACAGGGAGGATCCTACAATGAGCAGTTCTTC. It specifies CASSHVGQGGSYNEQFF.

CDR3: CATSRTTSWGSNEQFF. DNA of the CDR3: TGTGCCACCAGCAGAACTACTAGCTGGGGGTCTAATGAGCAGTTCTTC. V is TRBV15 and J is TRBJ2-1; weak D call: TRBD2 (6 bases). The germline V gene encodes CDR1 LNHNV and CDR2 YYDKDF (reference sequence). The CDR3 runs to 16 residues. The ends were cut back, 2 bases at V and 7 bases at J, with 18 bases in the middle.